Presented here are 16 T cell receptor beta chains from one specimen sequenced in a study of T cell responses to AZD1222 COVID-19 vaccine. Assay used: immunoSEQ multiplex PCR; TCRdb lists only in-frame clones, some missing. The sample lists approximately 140,000 clones, 91% occurring once. Sequencing was performed on peripheral blood, taken on day 0 of AZD1222 vaccination. These receptors were collected from an adult in good health.

The rearrangement uses TRBV27 and TRBJ2-7; D might be TRBD1 (5 bases). Germline CDR1 is MNHEY and CDR2 is SMNVEV (reference sequence). V was shortened by 5 bases and J by 3 bases, with 11 bases between the two germline ends. The CDR3 has 13 residues. CDR3 nucleotide sequence: TGTGCCAGCAGTATCCGGCAGGGCTACGAGCAGTACTTC. Encoded protein: CASSIRQGYEQYF.

The chain links TRBV5-4 to TRBJ2-1; TRBD2 agrees at 12 bases. This CDR3 is 15 amino acids long. Germline-derived CDR1 and CDR2 are SGHNT and YYREEE (reference sequence). V trimming: 4 bases; J trimming: 4 bases; junction bases outside the gene matches: 3. CDR3 DNA sequence: TGTGCCAGCAGCACCCTAGCGGGGGGGTACAATGAGCAGTTCTTC. This translates into CASSTLAGGYNEQFF.

Regarding this clone: The same CDR3 arises from other DNA sequences in this sample as well. The gene calls are TRBV30 and TRBJ2-2; a possible D gene is TRBD1 (6 bases). Per germline, CDR1 GTSNPN and CDR2 SVGIG (reference sequence). The CDR3 runs to 14 residues. CDR3 DNA: TGTGCTCTAAGGGACATAGCGAACACCGGGGAGCTGTTTTTT. It is translated as CALRDIANTGELFF.

V is TRBV11-2 and J is TRBJ2-2; 9 nucleotides align to TRBD2. The germline gives CDR1 SGHAT, CDR2 FQNNGV. After removal of 4 bases from V and 6 bases from J, the junction contained 3 bases not matched to a gene. The CDR3 runs 14 residues. The CDR3 spells CASSSIAGAGELFF. DNA for the CDR3: TGTGCCAGCAGCTCCATAGCGGGAGCCGGGGAGCTGTTTTTT.

The chain couples TRBV2 to TRBJ1-2; 7 nucleotides line up with TRBD1. The CDR3 spans 13 residues. From germline, CDR1 is SNHLY and CDR2 FYNNEI. V gave up 10 bases and J gave up 2 bases; unmatched junction bases: 7. The CDR3 DNA reads TGTGCCACAGCCCCGACAGGGAACTATGGCTACACCTTC. It yields the protein CATAPTGNYGYTF.

The rearrangement joins TRBV28 to TRBJ2-7, with 12 bases fitting TRBD2. The CDR3 has 16 residues. The junction had 13 bases not matched to a gene; V was cut back by 10 bases and J by 3 bases. Germline V gene sequence: CDR1 MDHEN, CDR2 SYDVKM. CDR3 DNA: TGTGCCATGCACGCGCCAGGACTAGCGGGATTCTACGAGCAGTACTTC. This codes for CAMHAPGLAGFYEQYF. Together with reference TRBV28 and TRBJ2-7, the CDR3 gives the full variable domain: DVKVTQSSRYLVKRTGEKVFLECVQDMDHENMFWYRQDPGLGLRLIYFSYDVKMKEKGDIPEGYSVSREKKERFSLILESASTNQTSMYLCAMHAPGLAGFYEQYFGPGTRLTVT.

This chain uses TRBV2 with TRBJ1-2, with 7 nucleotides matching TRBD1. Germline V gene sequence: CDR1 SNHLY, CDR2 FYNNEI. Trimming cost V 3 bases and J 8 bases; bases outside gene matches: 12. This CDR3 is built from 15 residues. The CDR3 DNA follows: TGTGCCAGCAGTGATCAAATCGGCAGGGGGAGCGGCTACACCTTC. Residues: CASSDQIGRGSGYTF.

This chain joins TRBV2 and TRBJ1-1; D call uncertain. The CDR3 covers 12 residues. Trimming left V 6 bases short and J 1 base short, with 6 bases between. Germline CDR1 reads SNHLY; CDR2 reads FYNNEI. CDR3 sequence reads: CASSAPNTEAFF. Written as DNA, the CDR3 is TGTGCCAGCAGCGCCCCGAACACTGAAGCTTTCTTT.

This clone has a single count. This chain joins TRBV6-5 and TRBJ1-2; D is perhaps TRBD1 (5 bases). From germline, CDR1 is MNHEY and CDR2 SVGAGI. This CDR3 region has 12 residues. V was pared by 10 bases and J by 8 bases, with 17 bases between. The CDR3 here is CATRGDGGGYTF. The CDR3 bases are TGTGCCACCCGGGGCGATGGAGGCGGCTACACCTTC.

J is TRBJ1-1 and V is TRBV5-6; D possibly corresponds to TRBD1 (5 bases). Trimming removed 1 base from V and 3 bases from J, with 10 bases in between. The germline V gene has CDR1 SGHDT and CDR2 YYEEEE. CDR3 length equals 14 residues. The CDR3 protein is CASSLFRAHTEAFF. The DNA of the CDR3 is TGTGCCAGCAGCTTGTTCAGGGCGCACACTGAAGCTTTCTTT.

The chain is built from TRBV19 and TRBJ2-2, with D possibly being TRBD1 (5 bases). There are 12 residues in the CDR3. The V end was cut by 10 bases, the J end by 8 bases, with 14 bases between. Germline V gives CDR1 LNHDA, CDR2 SQIVND (reference sequence). The CDR3 reads CAIKTEAGELFF. DNA for the CDR3: TGTGCCATAAAGACAGAGGCTGGGGAGCTGTTTTTT.

This clone occurred once. The V call is TRBV5-4, the J call TRBJ1-2; TRBD1 matches 7 bases. V trimming: 4 bases; J trimming: 2 bases; junction bases outside the gene matches: 2. From germline, CDR1 is SGHNT and CDR2 YYREEE (reference sequence). The CDR3 length is 13 residues. This CDR3 reads CASSPTGNYGYTF. The CDR3 coding sequence is TGTGCCAGCAGCCCGACAGGGAACTATGGCTACACCTTC.

This chain joins TRBV5-1 and TRBJ1-5, with TRBD1 identical over 7 bases. Germline CDR1 SGHRS, CDR2 YFSETQ. The CDR3 spans 14 residues. The V and J ends lost 2 bases and 5 bases, in that order; junction bases with no gene match: 4. The CDR3 protein is CASSFGTEDQPQHF. In nucleotides, the CDR3 is TGCGCCAGCAGCTTCGGGACAGAAGATCAGCCCCAGCATTTT.

The rearrangement uses TRBV7-9 and TRBJ2-3, with D possibly TRBD2 on 5 matching bases. Germline CDR1 SEHNR, CDR2 FQNEAQ (reference sequence). Deletions cut 5 bases from V and 5 bases from J, with 8 bases between. This CDR3 has 12 residues. CDR3: CASSRRGDTQYF. The CDR3 DNA reads as TGTGCCAGCAGCCGACGGGGAGATACGCAGTATTTT. The whole variable domain, remainder taken from reference TRBV7-9 and TRBJ2-3, is DTGVSQNPRHKITKRGQNVTFRCDPISEHNRLYWYRQTLGQGPEFLTYFQNEAQLEKSRLLSDRFSAERPKGSFSTLEIQRTEQGDSAMYLCASSRRGDTQYFGPGTRLTVL.

The genes are TRBV4-3 and TRBJ2-7; TRBD1 aligns across 7 bases. Per the germline V gene, CDR1 is LGHNA and CDR2 is YSLEER. The ends lost 4 bases at V and 2 bases at J; junction bases unmatched: 2. The CDR3 spans 13 residues. The CDR3: CASSLGTAYEQYF. The CDR3 region has the DNA TGCGCCAGCAGCCTAGGGACAGCCTACGAGCAGTACTTC.

The J gene is TRBJ1-1, the V gene TRBV6-5; perhaps TRBD1 as D (5 bases). Per the germline V gene, CDR1 is MNHEY and CDR2 is SVGAGI. The V end was cut by 2 bases, the J end by 10 bases, with 17 bases between. This CDR3 comprises 14 residues. This CDR3 reads CASSYQGSLAGAFF. The CDR3, as DNA: TGTGCCAGCAGTTACCAGGGTAGTTTGGCTGGAGCTTTCTTT.